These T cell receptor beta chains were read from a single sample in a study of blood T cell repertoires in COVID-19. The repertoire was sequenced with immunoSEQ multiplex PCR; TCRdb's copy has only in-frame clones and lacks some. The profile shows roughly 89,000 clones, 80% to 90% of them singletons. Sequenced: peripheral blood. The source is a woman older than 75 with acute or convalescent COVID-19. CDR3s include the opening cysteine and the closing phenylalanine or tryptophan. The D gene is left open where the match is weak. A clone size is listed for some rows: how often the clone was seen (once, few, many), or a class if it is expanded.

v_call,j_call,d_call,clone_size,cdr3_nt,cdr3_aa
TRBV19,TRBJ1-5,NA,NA,TGTGCCAGTGGCGGGCAGTACCAGCCCCAGCATTTT,CASGGQYQPQHF
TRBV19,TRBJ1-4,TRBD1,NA,TGTGCCAGTAGTCCAAGGACAGGGGGAGGCGAAAAACTGTTTTTT,CASSPRTGGGEKLFF
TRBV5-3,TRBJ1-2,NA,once,TGTGCCAGAAGCTTGGTTAGCGGCTACACCTTC,CARSLVSGYTF
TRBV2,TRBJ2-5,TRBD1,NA,TGTGCCAGCAGCCGGGACAGGGAAGAGACCCAGTACTTC,CASSRDREETQYF
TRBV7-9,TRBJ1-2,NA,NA,TGTGCCAGCAGCTTTAGTAGGGGAGGAAACTATGGCTACACCTTC,CASSFSRGGNYGYTF
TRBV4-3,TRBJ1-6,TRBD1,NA,TGCGCCAGCAGCCAAGGAGGTGGTAGAGGGGGCGCGGATTCACCCCTCCACTTT,CASSQGGGRGGADSPLHF
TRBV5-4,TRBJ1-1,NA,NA,TGTGCCAGCAGCACATCGCGGGGGGCTGGGATGACTGAAGCTTTCTTT,CASSTSRGAGMTEAFF
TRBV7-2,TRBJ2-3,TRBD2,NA,TGTGCCAGCAGGCTTTCCGGTAGCGGGGCTTTAAGCACAGATACGCAGTATTTT,CASRLSGSGALSTDTQYF
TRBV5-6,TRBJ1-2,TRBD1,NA,TGTGCCAGCAGCTTATCAGGGGGCATGTCGGGCTATGGCTACACCTTC,CASSLSGGMSGYGYTF
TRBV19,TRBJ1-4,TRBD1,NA,TGTGCCAGTAGTATTCGCCACAGGGGACCAACTAATGAAAAACTGTTTTTT,CASSIRHRGPTNEKLFF
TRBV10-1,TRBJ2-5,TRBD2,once,TGCGCCAGCAGTGGATATATAACTAGCGGTGTTGTATCAGGCTCCCAGTACTTC,CASSGYITSGVVSGSQYF
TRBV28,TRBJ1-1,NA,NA,TGTGCCAGCATCTCCTGGCCGGAAGCTTTCTTT,CASISWPEAFF
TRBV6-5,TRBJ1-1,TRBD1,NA,TGTGCCAGCAGTTACTCTTGGACAGGGGTGAACACTGAAGCTTTCTTT,CASSYSWTGVNTEAFF
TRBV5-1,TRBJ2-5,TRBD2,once,TGCGCCAGCAGCTTGGGGCTAGCGGGTAGAGCCCAAGAGACCCAGTACTTC,CASSLGLAGRAQETQYF
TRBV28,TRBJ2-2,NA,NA,TGTGCCAGCAGCCTTCTCACCGGGGAGCTGTTTTTT,CASSLLTGELFF
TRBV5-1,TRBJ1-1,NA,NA,TGCGCCAGCAGCCCCGACACAGTGAACACTGAAGCTTTCTTT,CASSPDTVNTEAFF
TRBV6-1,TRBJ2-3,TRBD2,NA,TGTGCCAGCAGTGACGCGAGGGGCGGGGGGGCCTTGGATACGCAGTATTTT,CASSDARGGGALDTQYF
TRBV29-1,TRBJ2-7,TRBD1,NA,TGCAGCGCCGGACAGGGTGAATCCTACGAGCAGTACTTC,CSAGQGESYEQYF
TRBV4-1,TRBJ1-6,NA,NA,TGCGCCAGCTCTTGGTCGGGGGGCGATTCACCCCTCCACTTT,CASSWSGGDSPLHF
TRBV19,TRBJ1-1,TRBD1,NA,TGTGCCAGTAGTACGGCCGGGACAGCTGGTGAAGCTTTCTTT,CASSTAGTAGEAFF
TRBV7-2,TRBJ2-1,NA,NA,TGTGCCAGCAGCTTGGGGCCGGGCGGAGTTGAGCAGTTCTTC,CASSLGPGGVEQFF
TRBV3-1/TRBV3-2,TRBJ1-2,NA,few,TGTGCCAGCAGCTCACCTACTATCAATAACTATGGCTACACCTTC,CASSSPTINNYGYTF
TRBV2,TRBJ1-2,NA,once,TGTGCCAGCAGCCCGACAGGCCCCGGGGGCTACACCTTC,CASSPTGPGGYTF
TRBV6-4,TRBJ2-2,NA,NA,TGTGCCAGCGGGCGGGAGTCAGGGGATCGGACCGGGGAGCTGTTTTTT,CASGRESGDRTGELFF
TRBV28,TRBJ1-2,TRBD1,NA,TGTGCCAGCAGACAATACGCGACAGGGTTGGGAGGCTACACCTTC,CASRQYATGLGGYTF
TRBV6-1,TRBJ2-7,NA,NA,TGTGCCAGCAGTGAAGCAGACAGCTCCTACGAGCAGTACTTC,CASSEADSSYEQYF
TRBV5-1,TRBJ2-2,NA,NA,TGCGCCAGCAGCTTGGATGCAGGGTACACCGGGGAGCTGTTTTTT,CASSLDAGYTGELFF
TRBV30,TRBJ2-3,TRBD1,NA,TGTGCCTGGACCGGACAGGGGCCAGATACGCAGTATTTT,CAWTGQGPDTQYF